This TCR beta chain was observed in a study of blood T cell repertoires in COVID-19. The overall study: COVID-19 samples from acute and convalescent phases originated in the United States, Italy and Spain. PBMCs, B-cell-depleted T cells, or T cells provided the cDNA or gDNA that made up the material.

The germline V gene has CDR1 MNHEY and CDR2 SVGEGT. Trimming took 4 bases from V and 4 from J, leaving 16 bases between them. This CDR3 is built from 15 residues. Original methodology: Nucleated cell number was recorded as an estimate derived from reference gene primer amplification. Repertoires were generated with immunoSEQ multiplex PCR, while TCRdb's copy carries only in-frame clones and drops some. The V and J calls and clone size are taken from that table; D and trimming were inferred from the DNA. Of 70,000 or so clones in the sample, about nine tenths were seen once. This TCR was sampled from a woman in her late teens or twenties with acute or convalescent COVID-19. Material for sequencing was peripheral blood. The chain is built from TRBV6-2 or TRBV6-3 and TRBJ1-1, with D unclear. CDR3 coding DNA: TGTGCCAGCAGTTCCCAGATGGGAGGGTTCACTGAAGCTTTCTTT. Protein sequence: CASSSQMGGFTEAFF.